Shown below are 2 T cell receptor beta chains from a single sample sequenced in a study of OX40 agonist ivuxolimab in advanced cancers. Here immunoSEQ multiplex PCR was the method, and the copy in TCRdb shows in-frame clones only, minus some. The sample shows approximately 11,000 clones, about 73% of them seen only once. Sample: CD4+ or CD8+ T cells sorted from blood, taken in a trial of the OX40 agonist ivuxolimab. These receptors all stem from an adult with an advanced solid tumor such as melanoma, head and neck, liver or kidney cancer.

The chain couples TRBV11-3 to TRBJ2-3; TRBD1 agrees at 7 bases. V dropped 2 bases and J dropped 2; count of bases not matched to a gene: 4. CDR1 SGHNT and CDR2 YENEEA come from the germline V gene. The CDR3 extends over 15 amino acids. The CDR3 here is CASSLRTGNTDTQYF. CDR3 DNA: TGTGCCAGCAGCTTACGGACAGGCAACACAGATACGCAGTATTTT.

This clone is medium-sized (0.01 to 0.1%) within its sample. This chain connects TRBV7-9 to TRBJ1-3, with D unresolved. The CDR3 contains 14 residues. Trimming pared 6 bases from V and 3 bases from J, leaving 12 bases between. CDR1 and CDR2 from the germline V gene are SEHNR and FQNEAQ (reference sequence). This CDR3 reads CASRPEGFGNTIYF. As DNA, the CDR3 is TGTGCCAGCAGACCAGAGGGATTTGGAAACACCATATATTTT.